These 24 T cell receptor beta chains came from one sample sequenced in a study of human T cells and chemical hapten exposure. Via MiXCR, TCRdb re-called the RACE reads, giving one row per CDR3 protein. The sample gives more than 75,000 distinct CDR3 sequences, 7% to 9% of which show up once; 1.5% to 1.7% is in the top ten. As to time point: healthy volunteer bleed at 6 weeks. Unfractionated whole blood was the source of the extracted total RNA. The sequenced sample consisted of whole blood. Receptors originate from a male donor in good health. Some clones in this sample may be carry-over from other donors' samples.

The rearrangement joins TRBV2 to TRBJ2-4; a possible D gene is TRBD1 (7 bases). The V gene's germline CDR1 is SNHLY and CDR2 FYNNEI. This CDR3 comprises 14 residues. The V end was cut by 2 bases, the J end by 6 bases, with 11 bases between. The CDR3 nucleotides are TGTGCCAGCAGTGAAATCCAGGGGGGAAACATTCAGTACTTC. This codes for CASSEIQGGNIQYF.

The chain is built from TRBV6-2 or TRBV6-3 and TRBJ1-5, with unresolved D. Trimming left V 0 bases short and J 5 bases short, with 11 bases between. The length of the CDR3 is 15 residues. Germline loops: CDR1 MNHEY, CDR2 SVGEGT. As DNA, the CDR3 is TGTGCCAGCAGTTACTCGGTGATGAGCCATCAGCCCCAGCATTTT. It yields the protein CASSYSVMSHQPQHF.

This sequence joins TRBV27 and TRBJ1-3; 7 bases are a match to TRBD1. This CDR3 contains 18 residues. Germline CDR1 MNHEY, CDR2 SMNVEV (reference sequence). The V and J ends lost 2 bases and 0 bases, in that order; junction bases with no gene match: 10. DNA for the CDR3: TGTGCCAGCAGTTTAATGCAGGGGGGCCACCACTCTGGAAACACCATATATTTT. Its protein is CASSLMQGGHHSGNTIYF.

A few counts support this clonotype. The chain joins TRBV19 to TRBJ2-7, with 12 bases that match TRBD2. Trimming at V came to 5 bases and at J to 3 bases, leaving 8 bases not matched to a gene. CDR3 length equals 16 residues. CDR1 is LNHDA, CDR2 SQIVND, per germline (reference sequence). The CDR3 loop is CASSPGLAGSHYEQYF. The CDR3 DNA follows: TGTGCCAGTAGTCCAGGACTAGCGGGATCACACTACGAGCAGTACTTC.

This chain uses TRBV27 with TRBJ2-1; D call uncertain. The germline gives CDR1 MNHEY, CDR2 SMNVEV (reference sequence). Trimming took 5 bases from V and 4 from J, leaving 6 bases between them. This CDR3 is 12 amino acids long. DNA for the CDR3: TGTGCCAGCAGTACCCTATACAATGAGCAGTTCTTC. Translation gives CASSTLYNEQFF.

This clonotype was observed a handful of times. The chain couples TRBV19 to TRBJ1-5, with D possibly TRBD1 on 6 matching bases. V was pared by 10 bases and J by 4 bases, with 14 bases between. CDR3 length: 13 residues. Germline-derived CDR1 and CDR2 are LNHDA and SQIVND (reference sequence). CDR3 region: CATEGQGNQPQHF. DNA for the CDR3: TGTGCCACGGAAGGGCAGGGGAATCAGCCCCAGCATTTT.

This clonotype appeared a few times. V and J are TRBV7-9 and TRBJ2-3; a weak D match, TRBD1 (5 bases). Trimming shortened V by 1 base and J by 6 bases, and 14 bases separated the two germline ends. The germline V gene encodes CDR1 SEHNR and CDR2 FQNEAQ (reference sequence). CDR3 length equals 15 residues. CDR3 coding DNA: TGTGCCAGCAGCTTAGGGGGCACCGCCGTGGATACGCAGTATTTT. This gives the protein CASSLGGTAVDTQYF.

The rearrangement uses TRBV2 and TRBJ1-4, with D unresolved. The germline V gene has CDR1 SNHLY and CDR2 FYNNEI. V was trimmed by 5 bases and J by 10 bases, leaving 8 bases between them. The CDR3 runs to 11 residues. The DNA of the CDR3 is TGTGCCAGCAGTCAAGTAGGAAAACTGTTTTTT. Translated, it gives CASSQVGKLFF.

The CDR3 region has the DNA TGTGCCAGCAGTCCCCCCGGCCTGAACACTGAAGCTTTCTTT. This sequence encodes CASSPPGLNTEAFF. V and J are TRBV27 and TRBJ1-1; D remains ambiguous. The CDR3 consists of 14 residues. V lost 5 bases and J 0 bases, leaving 10 bases between the germline ends. Germline V gives CDR1 MNHEY, CDR2 SMNVEV (reference sequence).

V usage is TRBV5-1 and J usage is TRBJ2-7; 8 positions agree with TRBD1. The CDR3 is 14 amino acids. Germline assignment: CDR1 SGHRS and CDR2 YFSETQ. Losses at the gene ends were 5 bases for V and 4 bases for J; bases not matched to a gene: 8. CDR3: CASSWGTGPYEQYF. CDR3 DNA sequence: TGCGCCAGCAGTTGGGGGACAGGTCCGTACGAGCAGTACTTC.

This clonotype has a count of ten or more. The chain carries TRBV29-1 and TRBJ2-1; no definite D call. The CDR3 totals 11 residues. Trimming shortened V by 7 bases and J by 6 bases, and 10 bases separated the two germline ends. Germline lookup yields CDR1 SQVTM and CDR2 ANQGSEA. The CDR3 nucleotides are TGCAGCGGGAGATCTAGCAATGAGCAGTTCTTC. This translates into CSGRSSNEQFF.

This chain connects TRBV4-1 to TRBJ2-5, with D perhaps matching TRBD1 (5 bases). Germline lookup yields CDR1 MGHRA and CDR2 YSYEKL. V dropped 0 bases and J dropped 4 bases, with 9 bases sitting between them. The CDR3 consists of 14 residues. The DNA of the CDR3 is TGCGCCAGCAGCCAAGATTACGACAGAGAGACCCAGTACTTC. This encodes CASSQDYDRETQYF.

There are many counts of this clonotype. The chain joins TRBV11-2 to TRBJ2-2; the match to TRBD1 covers 9 bases. Germline V gives CDR1 SGHAT, CDR2 FQNNGV. This CDR3 contains 17 residues. Losses at the gene ends were 1 base for V and 1 base for J; bases not matched to a gene: 4. The CDR3 DNA follows: TGTGCCAGCAGCTTAGCCGGACAGGGGTGGAACACCGGGGAGCTGTTTTTT. Translating it yields CASSLAGQGWNTGELFF.

This rearrangement joins TRBV5-6 to TRBJ2-3; TRBD1 agrees at 8 bases. The CDR3 runs 13 residues. From germline, CDR1 is SGHDT and CDR2 YYEEEE. V shed 4 bases, J shed 11 bases, and the junction held 9 bases outside the gene matches. The CDR3 DNA reads TGTGCCAGCAGCCCCTGGACAGGGCAAGAGCAGTATTTT. It codes for CASSPWTGQEQYF.

The genes are TRBV9 and TRBJ2-3; D unclear. Trimming took off 2 bases at V and 6 bases at J, with 13 bases between the two ends. The CDR3 length is 14 residues. Germline V lookup: CDR1 SGDLS, CDR2 YYNGEE. The CDR3 region has the DNA TGTGCCAGCAGCGTGTCCTCTTCGGCGGATACGCAGTATTTT. Translated: CASSVSSSADTQYF.

This clonotype showed up many times. The chain recombines TRBV7-8 with TRBJ1-1; a possible D gene is TRBD1 (5 bases). CDR3 size: 15 residues. V lost 5 bases to trimming and J lost 6 bases, with 19 bases between them. Germline-derived CDR1 and CDR2 are SGHVS and FQNEAQ. CDR3 bases: TGTGCCAGCAGCCTCGACCCTGGACGGGGGGCTGAAGCTTTCTTT. Its translation: CASSLDPGRGAEAFF.

The chain has TRBV4-1 and TRBJ2-2, with 9 bases aligning to TRBD1. The V gene end was trimmed by 4 bases and the J gene end by 4 bases; junction bases not matched to a gene: 4. The length of the CDR3 is 15 residues. Germline V gives CDR1 MGHRA, CDR2 YSYEKL. This CDR3 reads CASSLDRGGTGELFF. DNA of the CDR3: TGCGCCAGCAGCCTGGACAGGGGCGGCACCGGGGAGCTGTTTTTT.

Comments on this clonotype: With a much larger clone just one base away, this may be a read error. V is TRBV5-1 and J is TRBJ2-7, with TRBD1 identical over 12 bases. Germline V gene data show CDR1 as SGHRS and CDR2 as YFSETQ. The CDR3 spans 13 residues. The CDR3 loop is CASSRDRGHDQYF. CDR3 DNA: TGCGCCAGCAGCCGGGACAGGGGGCACGATCAGTACTTC.

This clonotype was seen only a few times. The chain carries TRBV11-2 and TRBJ2-7, with 10 nucleotides matching TRBD1. V was pared by 1 base and J by 2 bases, with 5 bases of the junction left unmatched. CDR3 size: 16 residues. Germline lookup yields CDR1 SGHAT and CDR2 FQNNGV. The CDR3 DNA follows: TGTGCCAGCAGCTTAGTGGGGACAGGGGTCCCCTACGAGCAGTACTTC. Residues: CASSLVGTGVPYEQYF.

This clonotype was counted between two and nine times. The J gene is TRBJ2-3, the V gene TRBV29-1; D gene ambiguous. The length of the CDR3 is 13 residues. V was trimmed by 4 bases and J by 2 bases, leaving 10 bases between them. Germline V lookup: CDR1 SQVTM, CDR2 ANQGSEA. CDR3 sequence: CSVGPLFTDTQYF. The CDR3, as DNA: TGCAGCGTTGGCCCCCTATTCACAGATACGCAGTATTTT.

CDR3: CASSLQGYTEAFF. DNA of the CDR3: TGTGCCAGCAGTCTCCAAGGGTACACTGAAGCTTTCTTT. The gene calls are TRBV12-3 or TRBV12-4 and TRBJ1-1; D ambiguous. V lost 5 bases and J 3 bases, leaving 10 bases between the germline ends. The length of the CDR3 is 13 residues.

The chain carries TRBV7-9 and TRBJ2-1; 11 positions match TRBD2. Trimming cost V 0 bases and J 4 bases; bases outside gene matches: 5. The CDR3 totals 17 residues. Looked up from germline, CDR1 is SEHNR and CDR2 is FQNEAQ (reference sequence). CDR3 residues: CASSLAKTSGTYNEQFF. In DNA, the CDR3 is TGTGCCAGCAGCTTAGCCAAGACTAGCGGGACTTACAATGAGCAGTTCTTC.

The J gene is TRBJ2-1, the V gene TRBV7-9, with 7 bases that match TRBD1. V lost 1 base to trimming and J lost 5 bases; unmatched junction nucleotides: 5. The CDR3 runs 15 residues. The germline V gene has CDR1 SEHNR and CDR2 FQNEAQ (reference sequence). The CDR3 region is CASSLVETGNNEQFF. CDR3 in DNA: TGTGCCAGCAGCTTAGTTGAGACAGGGAACAATGAGCAGTTCTTC.

The rearrangement links TRBV19 to TRBJ1-1; weak D call: TRBD1 (5 bases). Germline CDR1 reads LNHDA; CDR2 reads SQIVND (reference sequence). V was clipped by 2 bases and J by 5 bases, with 12 bases between them. This CDR3 spans 14 amino acids. CDR3 sequence (DNA): TGTGCCAGTAGTATAAGGGGAATCAAAACTGAAGCTTTCTTT. Translation gives CASSIRGIKTEAFF.